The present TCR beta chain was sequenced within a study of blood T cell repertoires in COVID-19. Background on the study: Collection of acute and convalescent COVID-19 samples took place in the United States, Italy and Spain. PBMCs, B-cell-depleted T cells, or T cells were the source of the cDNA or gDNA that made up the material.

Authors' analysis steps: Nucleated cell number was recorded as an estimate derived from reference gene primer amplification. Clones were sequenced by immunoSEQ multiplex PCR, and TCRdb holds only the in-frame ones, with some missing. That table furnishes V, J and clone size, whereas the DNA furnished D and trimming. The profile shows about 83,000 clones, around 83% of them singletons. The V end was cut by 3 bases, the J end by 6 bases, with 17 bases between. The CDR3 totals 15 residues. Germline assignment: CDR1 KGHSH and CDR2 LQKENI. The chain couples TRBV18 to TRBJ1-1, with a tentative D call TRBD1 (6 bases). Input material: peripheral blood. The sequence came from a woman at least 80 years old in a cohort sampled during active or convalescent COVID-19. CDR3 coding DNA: TGTGCCAGCTCACCCAACAGGGAGAGAGGCGCTGAAGCTTTCTTT. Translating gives CASSPNRERGAEAFF.